The source of this TCR beta chain is a study of CD8 T cells in ankylosing spondylitis. Study-wide results and limits: As reported, disease-linked clones showed significant enrichment in matched ankylosing spondylitis synovial fluid.

This clonotype was counted between two and nine times. Its matching antigen is unknown. TCRdb re-analysed the 5' RACE reads in MiXCR, keeping a single row per CDR3 protein. Among 250,000 or so distinct CDR3 sequences listed, more than 20% were seen once. The junction had 4 bases not matched to a gene; V was cut back by 6 bases and J by 0 bases. Looked up from germline, CDR1 is MRHNA and CDR2 is SNTAGT. The CDR3 is 14 amino acids. This TCR was sampled from a male donor with ankylosing spondylitis or in good health (not recorded which). Sequenced input: blood, either unsorted or a sorted T cell fraction (not recorded which). This chain uses TRBV6-4 with TRBJ2-7; 8 bases map to TRBD1. CDR3 sequence reads: CASRGQARSYEQYF. CDR3 coding DNA: TGTGCCAGCAGGGGACAGGCCCGCTCCTACGAGCAGTACTTC.